Sequencing of this T cell receptor (beta chain) was carried out in a study of blood T cells in healthy people across ages. Overall study results and limits: The percentage of naive T cells correlated strongly with TCR beta diversity. Without sorted subsets, naive and antigen-experienced compartments could not be conclusively compared.

The second PCR ran about 6 to 11 cycles with a sample-barcoded 5' primer and J-beta primers. Sequencing recovered at least 3 million CDR3-containing paired-end reads from each sample. TCRdb processed the 5' RACE reads anew with MiXCR; each CDR3 protein has one entry. The data hold over 1.5 million distinct CDR3 sequences, with just under 50% observed a single time. Samples had at least 7 million PBMCs isolated from them. On this clonotype itself: The antigen remains undetermined.

The sequenced material came from blood. This TCR derives from a woman between 40 and 55 years old in good health.

CDR3 sequence: CASSLAGVYSYNEQFF. DNA for the CDR3: TGTGCCAGCAGCTTGGCTGGGGTCTACTCCTACAATGAGCAGTTCTTC. The chain links TRBV5-6 to TRBJ2-1, with D uncertain. CDR1 is SGHDT, CDR2 YYEEEE, per germline. The V end was cut by 0 bases, the J end by 0 bases, with 10 bases between. The CDR3 has 16 residues.